The T cell receptor (beta chain) under discussion was sequenced for a study of spatial heterogeneity in lung cancer. Turning to the study itself: In raw reads, more than eight appearances on average were recorded for each unique TCR and UMI combination. General study points: Counts of expanded alpha and beta TCRs within tumors tracked the tumor nonsynonymous mutation count. Expanded TCRs that were ubiquitous or regional had counts tracking ubiquitous and regional nonsynonymous mutations, respectively.

By sample fraction, this clonotype is large (0.1 to 1%). Its specificity is unknown. The germline gives CDR1 KGHDR, CDR2 SFDVKD. The CDR3 runs 17 residues. J lost 6 bases, V lost 3 bases, and 11 bases had no gene match. Time point of the sample: sample taken at primary tumor resection. Unsorted whole RNA of tumor, nontumor lung or frozen PBMC was sequenced. Every molecule of TCR cDNA had its own unique molecular identifier. TCRdb reprocessed the 5' RACE reads with MiXCR, giving one entry per CDR3 protein. The sample has about 1,400 distinct CDR3 sequences, roughly 13% seen once. This clonotype was sampled from a female donor with early-stage non-small cell lung cancer. This specimen consisted of lung tumor tissue, obtained at surgery. The genes are TRBV24-1 and TRBJ2-1; TRBD2 agrees at 9 bases. In DNA, the CDR3 is TGTGCCACCAGTGATGCTGCCGGGACTAGCTTGGGCAATGAGCAGTTCTTC. It translates to CATSDAAGTSLGNEQFF.